Only a few counts were recorded for the clone carrying this T cell receptor (beta chain). The antigen is unknown. These data come from a study of molecular identifiers for immune sequencing clone quantification. Study conclusions and caveats: Naive cells had under 1% of molecules in clones above 20 RNA copies, effectors over 99%.

The CDR3 loop spans 12 amino acids. Trimming took off 3 bases at V and 5 bases at J, with 8 bases between the two ends. CDR1 is SGHRS and CDR2 is YFSETQ in the germline V gene. Naive CD8 libraries used roughly 17,000 to 1,000,000 sorted cells and 10%, 30% or 50% RNA. When naive CD8 T cells were sorted, they were gated as CD8+CD4-CCR7+CD45RA+. Preparation of the bulk TCR libraries relied on previously described methods and listed TCR primers. TCRdb ran MiXCR on the PCR reads and lists one entry per CDR3 protein. The repertoire holds approximately 550,000 distinct CDR3 sequences, with less than 30% as singletons.

Sequencing used naive CD8+ T cells from blood, with Jurkat cell RNA spiked in. As to subset: FACS-sorted CD8+CD4-CCR7+CD45RA+ naive T cells. The TCR sequence derives from a human donor in good health. Some libraries in this study had Jurkat cell RNA spiked in. V usage is TRBV5-1 and J usage is TRBJ1-1; D unresolved. The CDR3 bases are TGCGCCAGCAGCTGGGATGGGACTGAAGCTTTCTTT. This gives the protein CASSWDGTEAFF.